The 10 T cell receptor beta chains reported below all come from one sample, sequenced in a study of molecular identifiers for immune sequencing clone quantification. MiXCR, applied by TCRdb to the PCR reads, yields one record per CDR3 protein. The sample comprises 45,000 to 65,000 distinct CDR3 sequences, around 25% of which are singletons, and about 1.9% rests with the top ten. Sequencing was done on a sample of naive CD8+ T cells from blood, with Jurkat cell RNA spiked in. Subset in this sample: FACS-sorted CD8+CD4-CCR7+CD45RA+ naive T cells. These receptors were collected from a human donor in good health. Some libraries in this study had Jurkat cell RNA spiked in.

Turning to this clonotype: It may be a read error: a sequence one base away is much more abundant. V gene TRBV7-9 combines with J gene TRBJ2-3; no firm D call. Germline V gene data show CDR1 as SEHNR and CDR2 as FQNEAQ (reference sequence). This CDR3 contains 16 residues. The CDR3 reads CASSTESFPPPDAQYF. The CDR3 DNA follows: TGTGCCAGCAGTACAGAGAGTTTCCCTCCCCCAGATGCGCAGTATTTT.

The chain combines TRBV30 with TRBJ2-1; D is perhaps TRBD1 or TRBD2 (6 bases each). The CDR3 covers 15 residues. Germline lookup yields CDR1 GTSNPN and CDR2 SVGIG (reference sequence). The germline V and J ends were trimmed by 2 bases and 9 bases, with 20 bases remaining between them. CDR3 region: CAWSLGGPGYAEQFF. DNA for the CDR3: TGTGCCTGGAGTCTAGGGGGGCCGGGCTATGCTGAGCAGTTCTTC.

This clonotype was observed at least ten times. V and J are TRBV30 and TRBJ2-3, with D unclear. CDR3 length: 12 residues. The germline gives CDR1 GTSNPN, CDR2 SVGIG (reference sequence). Trimming shortened V by 3 bases and J by 5 bases, and 9 bases separated the two germline ends. The CDR3 DNA reads as TGTGCCTGGAGGCCGATTAGAGATACGCAGTATTTT. It codes for CAWRPIRDTQYF.

Comment on this clonotype: The CDR3 does not close with the conserved phenylalanine or tryptophan, likely indicating a read error. The V call is TRBV6-6, the J call TRBJ1-5, with D hard to call. The CDR3 is 14 residues long. Trimming took off 7 bases at V and 7 bases at J, with 17 bases between the two ends. CDR1 and CDR2 from the germline V gene are MNHNY and SVGAGI (reference sequence). CDR3 amino acids: CASTFAGFEQPQHI. CDR3 bases: TGTGCCAGCACTTTCGCAGGTTTTGAGCAGCCCCAGCATATT.

This clonotype was picked up many times. This chain connects TRBV7-2 to TRBJ2-1; weak D call: TRBD1 (6 bases). CDR1 and CDR2 from the germline V gene are SGHTA and FQGNSA. The V gene lost 4 bases and the J gene lost 5 bases, with 12 bases spanning the gap. The CDR3 consists of 14 residues. CDR3 region: CASSSDSVNNEQFF. CDR3 nucleotide sequence: TGTGCCAGCAGCTCGGACAGCGTTAACAATGAGCAGTTCTTC. The whole variable domain, remainder taken from reference TRBV7-2 and TRBJ2-1, is GAGVSQSPSNKVTEKGKDVELRCDPISGHTALYWYRQSLGQGLEFLIYFQGNSAPDKSGLPSDRFSAERTGGSVSTLTIQRTQQEDSAVYLCASSSDSVNNEQFFGPGTRLTVL.

Details on this clonotype: A much larger clonotype is one base distant, so this may be a read error. The V and J genes are TRBV4-3 and TRBJ2-2; 9 bases align to TRBD2. This CDR3 spans 18 amino acids. The germline CDR1 and CDR2 sequences are LGHNA and YSLEER. CDR3: CAGSQDRSGGLLTGELFF. The CDR3 DNA is TGCGCCGGCAGCCAAGATAGGAGCGGGGGGCTCCTCACCGGGGAGCTGTTTTTT.

On this clonotype: This could be a read error, since a much larger clone is one nucleotide away. The rearrangement uses TRBV4-3 and TRBJ2-7; 7 bases align to TRBD2. The length of the CDR3 is 14 residues. CDR1 and CDR2 from the germline V gene are LGHNA and YSLEER. The CDR3 loop reads CASSPMTSSDEQHF. DNA of the CDR3: TGCGCCAGCAGCCCAATGACTAGCTCCGACGAGCAGCACTTC.

This clonotype showed up just a few times. The chain employs TRBV29-1 and TRBJ2-5; weak D call: TRBD1 (6 bases). This CDR3 contains 14 residues. The ends were cut back, 3 bases at V and 2 bases at J, with 13 bases in the middle. Germline loops: CDR1 SQVTM, CDR2 ANQGSEA. CDR3 sequence reads: CSVDTDSQQETQYF. The DNA for the CDR3 is TGCAGCGTTGACACGGACAGCCAACAAGAGACCCAGTACTTC.

Many counts were recorded for this clonotype. Its ends do not fully match the called genes, so a read error is possible. The chain couples TRBV27 to TRBJ1-1; the D is unclear. This CDR3 spans 14 amino acids. The germline V gene has CDR1 MNHEY and CDR2 SMNVEV (reference sequence). DNA for the CDR3: TGTGCCAGCAGTTTACTCGCGGGGTACACCGAAGCTTTCTTT. Its translation is CASSLLAGYTEAFF.

This clonotype showed up many times. The rearrangement uses TRBV6-5 and TRBJ2-3; perhaps D is TRBD1 or TRBD2 (5 bases each). The CDR3 is 13 amino acids. Germline V gene data show CDR1 as MNHEY and CDR2 as SVGAGI. V lost 3 bases and J 3 bases, leaving 7 bases between the germline ends. The DNA for the CDR3 is TGTGCCAGCAGTTATGGGGGTACAGATACGCAGTATTTT. Its translation: CASSYGGTDTQYF.